Listed below are T cell receptor beta chains from one sample, sequenced in a study of molecular identifiers for immune sequencing clone quantification. TCRdb re-derived calls from the PCR reads in MiXCR, one entry per CDR3 protein. The sample has hundreds of thousands of distinct CDR3 sequences, about 25% seen once. The material sequenced was naive CD8+ T cells from blood, with Jurkat cell RNA spiked in. Receptors originate from a human donor in good health. Some libraries in this study had Jurkat cell RNA spiked in. Each CDR3 is given with its conserved first and last residue. D genes are given only for firm matches. Only part of the rows carry a size: once, few, many, or a class if the clone is expanded.

clone_size: NA
j_call: TRBJ2-1
v_call: TRBV4-3
cdr3_length: 15
d_call: NA
cdr3_nt: TGCGCCAGCAGCCAAGACCAGGGGAAATACAATGAGCAGTTCTTC
cdr3_aa: CASSQDQGKYNEQFF

clone_size: few
j_call: TRBJ2-7
v_call: TRBV7-6
cdr3_length: 13
d_call: NA
cdr3_nt: TGTGCCAGCAGCCTCCGGGACCAGAACGAGCAGTACTTC
cdr3_aa: CASSLRDQNEQYF

clone_size: NA
j_call: TRBJ2-7
v_call: TRBV28
cdr3_length: 14
d_call: NA
cdr3_nt: TGTGCCAGCAGTTCGCGGCTAGCGATCTACGAGCAGTACTTC
cdr3_aa: CASSSRLAIYEQYF

clone_size: NA
j_call: TRBJ1-6
v_call: TRBV6-5
cdr3_length: 15
d_call: TRBD1
cdr3_nt: TGTGCCAGCAGTTACGCAGGGGGGCTTAATTCATCCCTCCACTTT
cdr3_aa: CASSYAGGLNSSLHF

clone_size: NA
j_call: TRBJ2-2
v_call: TRBV7-9
cdr3_length: 14
d_call: NA
cdr3_nt: TGTGCCAGCAGCTTTGCAGGGAACACCGGGGAGCTGTTTTTT
cdr3_aa: CASSFAGNTGELFF

clone_size: few
j_call: TRBJ2-7
v_call: TRBV20-1
cdr3_length: 14
d_call: TRBD2
cdr3_nt: TGCAGTGCTAGAGATCGGGGGGTGATCTACGAGCAGTACTTC
cdr3_aa: CSARDRGVIYEQYF

clone_size: NA
j_call: TRBJ2-7
v_call: TRBV7-6
cdr3_length: 13
d_call: NA
cdr3_nt: TGTGCCAGCAGCCCGGGACCGGCCTACGGGCAGTACTTC
cdr3_aa: CASSPGPAYGQYF

clone_size: few
j_call: TRBJ1-2
v_call: TRBV27
cdr3_length: 13
d_call: NA
cdr3_nt: NA
cdr3_aa: CASSFLADYGYTF

clone_size: few
j_call: TRBJ2-7
v_call: TRBV11-3
cdr3_length: 15
d_call: NA
cdr3_nt: TGTGCCAGCAGCCCCGCGGGGGCCAGCTCCTACGAGCAGTACTTC
cdr3_aa: CASSPAGASSYEQYF

clone_size: many
j_call: TRBJ2-3
v_call: TRBV4-1
cdr3_length: 13
d_call: NA
cdr3_nt: TGCGCCAGCAGCCAAGAAGGAACAGATACGCAGTATTTT
cdr3_aa: CASSQEGTDTQYF

clone_size: once
j_call: TRBJ1-1
v_call: TRBV6-1
cdr3_length: 12
d_call: NA
cdr3_nt: TGTGCCAGCAGTGACAGGTACATTGAAGCTTTCTTT
cdr3_aa: CASSDRYIEAFF

clone_size: many
j_call: TRBJ2-7
v_call: TRBV28
cdr3_length: 14
d_call: TRBD1
cdr3_nt: TGTGCCAGCAGCGGCCGGGACAGGACCTACGAGCAGTACTTC
cdr3_aa: CASSGRDRTYEQYF

clone_size: few
j_call: TRBJ2-7
v_call: TRBV15
cdr3_length: 16
d_call: TRBD1
cdr3_nt: TGTGCCACCAGCAGAGAGATAACAGGGGGCCTTTGGGAGCAGTACTTC
cdr3_aa: CATSREITGGLWEQYF

clone_size: many
j_call: TRBJ1-3
v_call: TRBV4-1
cdr3_length: 16
d_call: NA
cdr3_nt: TGCGCCAGCAGCCAAGCGACAGGTTACTCTGGAAACACCATATATTTT
cdr3_aa: CASSQATGYSGNTIYF

clone_size: NA
j_call: TRBJ2-1
v_call: TRBV29-1
cdr3_length: 13
d_call: TRBD1
cdr3_nt: TGCAGCCCCCGGGACAGGGGTACCAATGAGCAGTTCTTC
cdr3_aa: CSPRDRGTNEQFF

clone_size: many
j_call: TRBJ2-7
v_call: TRBV28
cdr3_length: 14
d_call: NA
cdr3_nt: TGTGCCAGCAGTTTGAGTCTCGAATTGGACGAGCAGTACTTC
cdr3_aa: CASSLSLELDEQYF

clone_size: NA
j_call: TRBJ2-3
v_call: TRBV7-9
cdr3_length: 17
d_call: TRBD2
cdr3_nt: TGTGCCAGCAGCCACGTTCTGACTAGCGGGGGGGGAGATACGCAGTATTTT
cdr3_aa: CASSHVLTSGGGDTQYF

clone_size: many
j_call: TRBJ2-5
v_call: TRBV11-2
cdr3_length: 16
d_call: TRBD2
cdr3_nt: TGTGCCAGCAGCTTAGGGACTAGCGGTTTCCAAGAGACCCAGTACTTC
cdr3_aa: CASSLGTSGFQETQYF

clone_size: few
j_call: TRBJ1-1
v_call: TRBV11-2
cdr3_length: 12
d_call: NA
cdr3_nt: TGTGCCAGCAGCTTCGACGGGACTGAAGCTTTCTTT
cdr3_aa: CASSFDGTEAFF

clone_size: NA
j_call: TRBJ2-1
v_call: TRBV10-3
cdr3_length: 16
d_call: TRBD1
cdr3_nt: TGTGCCTTCAGGGACAGGGGAGGACGGTCCTACAATGAGCAGTTCTTC
cdr3_aa: CAFRDRGGRSYNEQFF

clone_size: NA
j_call: TRBJ2-3
v_call: TRBV6-6
cdr3_length: 16
d_call: TRBD2
cdr3_nt: TGTGCCAGCAGTTGCTCGGATAGCGGGAGTGACGATACGCAGTATTTT
cdr3_aa: CASSCSDSGSDDTQYF

clone_size: many
j_call: TRBJ2-1
v_call: TRBV2
cdr3_length: 14
d_call: NA
cdr3_nt: TGTGCCAGCAGGGTGCCGAGCTCCTACAATGAGCAGTTCTTC
cdr3_aa: CASRVPSSYNEQFF

clone_size: NA
j_call: TRBJ2-7
v_call: TRBV27
cdr3_length: 14
d_call: NA
cdr3_nt: TGTGCCAGCAGTTCTGGGGCAGGGTTTAGCGAGCAGTACTTC
cdr3_aa: CASSSGAGFSEQYF

clone_size: NA
j_call: TRBJ2-7
v_call: TRBV6-1
cdr3_length: 15
d_call: TRBD1
cdr3_nt: TGTGCCAGCAGTGACTCGACAGGGATCTTCTACGAGCAGTACTTC
cdr3_aa: CASSDSTGIFYEQYF

clone_size: many
j_call: TRBJ2-7
v_call: TRBV28
cdr3_length: 15
d_call: NA
cdr3_nt: TGTGCCAGCAGTTTAGCTGTCGGAGCCCACTACGAGCAGTACTTC
cdr3_aa: CASSLAVGAHYEQYF

clone_size: few
j_call: TRBJ1-1
v_call: TRBV27
cdr3_length: 12
d_call: TRBD1
cdr3_nt: TGTGCCAGCAGTCGGGACAGGTCTGAAGCTTTCTTT
cdr3_aa: CASSRDRSEAFF

clone_size: many
j_call: TRBJ1-1
v_call: TRBV7-9
cdr3_length: 18
d_call: TRBD1
cdr3_nt: TGTGCCAGCAGCTCCCCTAGCCCCAAGGGACAGATAAACACTGAAGCTTTCTTT
cdr3_aa: CASSSPSPKGQINTEAFF

clone_size: NA
j_call: TRBJ1-3
v_call: TRBV9
cdr3_length: 14
d_call: NA
cdr3_nt: TGTGCCAGCAGCGTAGCGGGTACTGGAAACACCATATATTTT
cdr3_aa: CASSVAGTGNTIYF

clone_size: NA
j_call: TRBJ1-4
v_call: TRBV7-9
cdr3_length: 13
d_call: NA
cdr3_nt: TGTGCCAGCAGCAGTGGTACTAATGAAAAACTGTTTTTT
cdr3_aa: CASSSGTNEKLFF

clone_size: NA
j_call: TRBJ2-5
v_call: TRBV6-2/TRBV6-3
cdr3_length: 12
d_call: NA
cdr3_nt: TGTGCCAGCAGTACGGACGGGGAGACCCAGTACTTC
cdr3_aa: CASSTDGETQYF

clone_size: NA
j_call: TRBJ2-7
v_call: TRBV18
cdr3_length: 15
d_call: TRBD2
cdr3_nt: TGTGCCAGCTCATCACCGGGACTAGCGTCCTACGAGCAGTACTTC
cdr3_aa: CASSSPGLASYEQYF

clone_size: few
j_call: TRBJ2-1
v_call: TRBV7-9
cdr3_length: 15
d_call: TRBD2
cdr3_nt: TGTGCCAGCAGCTCCCTTGGTAGCGGGAGTCATGAGCAGTTCTTC
cdr3_aa: CASSSLGSGSHEQFF

clone_size: few
j_call: TRBJ2-7
v_call: TRBV19
cdr3_length: 14
d_call: TRBD1
cdr3_nt: TGTGCCAGTAGCACCGGGACAGGGTTTTACGAGCAGTACTTC
cdr3_aa: CASSTGTGFYEQYF

clone_size: NA
j_call: TRBJ1-4
v_call: TRBV4-3
cdr3_length: 14
d_call: NA
cdr3_nt: TGCGCCAGCAGCCTTCACAGGACGGGGGAAAAACTGTTTTTT
cdr3_aa: CASSLHRTGEKLFF

clone_size: many
j_call: TRBJ2-5
v_call: TRBV11-2
cdr3_length: 17
d_call: NA
cdr3_nt: TGTGCCAGCAGCCTCAAAACCAGGGGACGATACCAAGAGACCCAGTACTTC
cdr3_aa: CASSLKTRGRYQETQYF

clone_size: few
j_call: TRBJ1-6
v_call: TRBV27
cdr3_length: 15
d_call: NA
cdr3_nt: TGTGCCAGCTCCCACAATAGGATATTGAATTCACCCCTCCACTTT
cdr3_aa: CASSHNRILNSPLHF

clone_size: many
j_call: TRBJ2-7
v_call: TRBV20-1
cdr3_length: 11
d_call: NA
cdr3_nt: TGCAGTGCTAGAGATGTCCGGGAGCAGTACTTC
cdr3_aa: CSARDVREQYF